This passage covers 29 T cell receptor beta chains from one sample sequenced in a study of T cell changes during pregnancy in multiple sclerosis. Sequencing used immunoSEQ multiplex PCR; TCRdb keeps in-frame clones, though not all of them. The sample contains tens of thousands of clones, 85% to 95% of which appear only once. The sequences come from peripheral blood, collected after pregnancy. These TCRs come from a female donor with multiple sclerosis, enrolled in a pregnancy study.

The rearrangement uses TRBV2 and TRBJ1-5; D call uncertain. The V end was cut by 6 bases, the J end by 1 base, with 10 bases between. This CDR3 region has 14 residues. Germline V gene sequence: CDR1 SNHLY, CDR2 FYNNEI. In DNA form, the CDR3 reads TGTGCCAGCAGAAGCGGACCCAGCAATCAGCCCCAGCATTTT. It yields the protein CASRSGPSNQPQHF. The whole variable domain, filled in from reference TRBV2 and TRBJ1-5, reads EPEVTQTPSHQVTQMGQEVILRCVPISNHLYFYWYRQILGQKVEFLVSFYNNEISEKSEIFDDQFSVERPDGSNFTLKIRSTKLEDSAMYFCASRSGPSNQPQHFGDGTRLSIL.

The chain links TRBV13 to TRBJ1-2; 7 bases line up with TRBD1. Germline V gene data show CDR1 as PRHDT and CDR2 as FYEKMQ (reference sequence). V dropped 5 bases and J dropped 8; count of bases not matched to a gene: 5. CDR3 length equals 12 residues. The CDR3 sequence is CASSLGTVGYTF. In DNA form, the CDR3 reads TGTGCCAGCAGCCTCGGGACAGTCGGCTACACCTTC.

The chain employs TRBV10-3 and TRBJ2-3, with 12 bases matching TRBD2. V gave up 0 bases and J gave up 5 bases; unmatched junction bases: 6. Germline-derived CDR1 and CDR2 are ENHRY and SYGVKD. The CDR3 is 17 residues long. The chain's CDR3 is CAISESLASGGGDTQYF. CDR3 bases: TGTGCCATCAGTGAGTCTCTGGCTAGCGGGGGGGGAGATACGCAGTATTTT.

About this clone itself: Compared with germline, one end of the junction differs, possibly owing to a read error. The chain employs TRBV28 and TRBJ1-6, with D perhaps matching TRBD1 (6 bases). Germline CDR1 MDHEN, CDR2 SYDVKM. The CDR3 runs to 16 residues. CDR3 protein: CASRLSKGAYNSPLHF. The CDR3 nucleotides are TGTGCCAGCAGATTATCGAAGGGGGCCTATAATTCACCCCTCCACTTT.

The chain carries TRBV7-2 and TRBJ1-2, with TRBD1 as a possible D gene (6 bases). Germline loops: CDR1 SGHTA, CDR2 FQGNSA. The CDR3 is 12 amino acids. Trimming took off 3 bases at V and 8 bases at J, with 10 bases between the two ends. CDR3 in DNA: TGTGCCAGCAGCTTTAACAGGGACGGCTACACCTTC. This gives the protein CASSFNRDGYTF.

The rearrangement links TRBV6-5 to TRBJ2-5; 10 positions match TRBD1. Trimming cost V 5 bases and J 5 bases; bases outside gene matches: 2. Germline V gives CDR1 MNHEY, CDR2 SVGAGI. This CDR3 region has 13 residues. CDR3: CASSPTGGETQYF. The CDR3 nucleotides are TGTGCCAGCAGTCCGACAGGGGGCGAGACCCAGTACTTC.

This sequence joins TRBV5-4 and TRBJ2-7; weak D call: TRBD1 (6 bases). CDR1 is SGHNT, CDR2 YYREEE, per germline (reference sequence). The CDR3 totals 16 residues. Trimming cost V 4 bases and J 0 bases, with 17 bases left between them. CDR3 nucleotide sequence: TGTGCCAGCAGCCCCAGGGGCCGCACAGGCTCCTACGAGCAGTACTTC. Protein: CASSPRGRTGSYEQYF.

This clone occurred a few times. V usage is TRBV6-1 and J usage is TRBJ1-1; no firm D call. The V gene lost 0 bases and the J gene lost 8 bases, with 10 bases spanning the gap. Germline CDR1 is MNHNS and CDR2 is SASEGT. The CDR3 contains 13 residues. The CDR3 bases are TGTGCCAGCAGTGAAGCCGCAGAGGTGGAAGCTTTCTTT. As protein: CASSEAAEVEAFF.

This chain's CDR3 is CASSASGGGSYNEQFF. CDR3 bases: TGTGCCAGCAGCGCGAGCGGGGGTGGGTCCTACAATGAGCAGTTCTTC. The V and J genes are TRBV9 and TRBJ2-1; TRBD2 matches 8 bases. The V gene end was trimmed by 3 bases and the J gene end by 1 base; junction bases not matched to a gene: 6. CDR3 length equals 16 residues. The germline CDR1 and CDR2 sequences are SGDLS and YYNGEE. The full variable domain, with the rest looked up from reference TRBV9 and TRBJ2-1, is DSGVTQTPKHLITATGQRVTLRCSPRSGDLSVYWYQQSLDQGLQFLIQYYNGEERAKGNILERFSAQQFPDLHSELNLSSLELGDSALYFCASSASGGGSYNEQFFGPGTRLTVL.

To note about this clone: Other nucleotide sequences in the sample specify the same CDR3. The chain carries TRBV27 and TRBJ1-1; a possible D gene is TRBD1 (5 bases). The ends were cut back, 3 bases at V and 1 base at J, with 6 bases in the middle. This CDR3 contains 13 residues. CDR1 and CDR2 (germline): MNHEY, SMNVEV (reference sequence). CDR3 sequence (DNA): TGTGCCAGCAGTTTCGGACAGAACACTGAAGCTTTCTTT. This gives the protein CASSFGQNTEAFF.

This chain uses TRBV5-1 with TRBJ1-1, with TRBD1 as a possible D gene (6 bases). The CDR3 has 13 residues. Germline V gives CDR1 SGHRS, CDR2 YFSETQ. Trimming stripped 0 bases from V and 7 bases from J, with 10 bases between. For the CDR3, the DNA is TGCGCCAGCAGCTTGGCTGGGGGCTATGAAGCTTTCTTT. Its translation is CASSLAGGYEAFF.

Here the CDR3 DNA reads TGTGCCAGCAGTTTATTCGGAGGGGGGGCAAAACAGACCCAGTACTTC. This translates into CASSLFGGGAKQTQYF. This chain joins TRBV27 and TRBJ2-5; the D gene is possibly TRBD2 (7 bases). The germline V gene encodes CDR1 MNHEY and CDR2 SMNVEV (reference sequence). V was shortened by 1 base and J by 6 bases, with 18 bases between the two germline ends. This CDR3 region has 16 residues.

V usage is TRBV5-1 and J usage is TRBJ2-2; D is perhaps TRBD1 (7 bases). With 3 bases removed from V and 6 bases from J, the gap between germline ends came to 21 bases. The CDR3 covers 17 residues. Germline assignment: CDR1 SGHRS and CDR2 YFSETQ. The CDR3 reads CASSSRQGGSYAGELFF. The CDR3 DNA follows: TGCGCCAGCAGCTCCAGACAGGGAGGCAGTTACGCCGGGGAGCTGTTTTTT.

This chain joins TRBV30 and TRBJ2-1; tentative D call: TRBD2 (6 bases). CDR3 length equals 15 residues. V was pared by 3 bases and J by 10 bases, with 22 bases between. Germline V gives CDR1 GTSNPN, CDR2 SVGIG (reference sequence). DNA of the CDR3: TGTGCCTGGAGAGATGGCCGGAACCTACGGGGGGAGCAGTTCTTC. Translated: CAWRDGRNLRGEQFF.

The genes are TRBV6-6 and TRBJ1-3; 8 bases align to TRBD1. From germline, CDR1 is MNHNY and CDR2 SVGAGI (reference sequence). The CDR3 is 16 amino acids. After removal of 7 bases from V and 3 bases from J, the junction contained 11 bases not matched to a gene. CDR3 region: CASTRRGQENGNTIYF. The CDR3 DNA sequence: TGTGCCAGCACCCGAAGGGGACAGGAGAATGGAAACACCATATATTTT.

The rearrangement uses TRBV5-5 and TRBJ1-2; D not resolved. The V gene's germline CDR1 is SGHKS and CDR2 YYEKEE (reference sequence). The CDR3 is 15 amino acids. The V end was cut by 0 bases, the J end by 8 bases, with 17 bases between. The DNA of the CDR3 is TGTGCCAGCAGCTTGGGCGCGCTCGGGTCTCGGGGCTACACCTTC. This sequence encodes CASSLGALGSRGYTF.

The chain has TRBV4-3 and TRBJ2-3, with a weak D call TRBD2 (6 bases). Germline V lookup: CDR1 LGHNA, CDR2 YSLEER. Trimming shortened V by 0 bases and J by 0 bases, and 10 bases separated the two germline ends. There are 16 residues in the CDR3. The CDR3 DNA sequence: TGCGCCAGCAGCCAAGACCGCGGGGCTAGCACAGATACGCAGTATTTT. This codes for CASSQDRGASTDTQYF.

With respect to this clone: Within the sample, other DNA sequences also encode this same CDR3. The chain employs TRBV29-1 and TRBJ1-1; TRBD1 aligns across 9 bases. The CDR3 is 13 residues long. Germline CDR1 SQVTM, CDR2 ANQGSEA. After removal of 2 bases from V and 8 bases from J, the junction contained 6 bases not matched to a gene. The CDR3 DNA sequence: TGCAGCGTTGAAAAGGGACAGGGTACAGAAGCTTTCTTT. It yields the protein CSVEKGQGTEAFF.

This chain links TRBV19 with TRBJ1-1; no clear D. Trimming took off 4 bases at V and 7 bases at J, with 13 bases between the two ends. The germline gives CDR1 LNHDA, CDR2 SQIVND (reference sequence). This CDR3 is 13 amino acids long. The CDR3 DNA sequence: TGTGCCAGTAGTACACAGTCCGATCTTGAAGCTTTCTTT. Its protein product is CASSTQSDLEAFF.

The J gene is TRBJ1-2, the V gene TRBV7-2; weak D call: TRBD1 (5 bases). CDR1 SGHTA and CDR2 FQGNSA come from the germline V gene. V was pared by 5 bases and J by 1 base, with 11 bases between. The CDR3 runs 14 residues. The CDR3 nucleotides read TGTGCCAGCAGCCCCCAGGGAAGTAACTATGGCTACACCTTC. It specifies CASSPQGSNYGYTF.

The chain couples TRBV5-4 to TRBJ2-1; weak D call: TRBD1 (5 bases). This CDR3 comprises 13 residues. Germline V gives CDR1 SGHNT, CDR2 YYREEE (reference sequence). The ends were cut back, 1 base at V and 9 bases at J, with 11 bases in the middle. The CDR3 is CASSLWGGLEQFF. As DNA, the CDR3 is TGTGCCAGCAGCTTGTGGGGCGGTCTTGAGCAGTTCTTC.

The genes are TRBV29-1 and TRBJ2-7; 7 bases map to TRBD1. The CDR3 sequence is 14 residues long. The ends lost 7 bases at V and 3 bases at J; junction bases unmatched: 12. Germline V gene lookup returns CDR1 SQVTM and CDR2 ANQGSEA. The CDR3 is CSAYQGDLSYEQYF. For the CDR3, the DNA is TGCAGCGCATATCAGGGGGACCTCAGCTACGAGCAGTACTTC.

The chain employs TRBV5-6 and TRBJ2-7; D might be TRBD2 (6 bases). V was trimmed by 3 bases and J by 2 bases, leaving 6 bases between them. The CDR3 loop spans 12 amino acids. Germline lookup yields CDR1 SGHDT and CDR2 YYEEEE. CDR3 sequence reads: CASSSGAYEQYF. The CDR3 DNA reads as TGTGCCAGCAGCTCGGGGGCCTACGAGCAGTACTTC.

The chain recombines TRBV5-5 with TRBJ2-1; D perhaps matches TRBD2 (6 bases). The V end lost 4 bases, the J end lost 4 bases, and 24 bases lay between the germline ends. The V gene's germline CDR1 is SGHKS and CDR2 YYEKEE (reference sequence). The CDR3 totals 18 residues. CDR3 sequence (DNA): TGTGCCAGCAGCCCCGCATTAGGATCCGGGGGACCTTACAATGAGCAGTTCTTC. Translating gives CASSPALGSGGPYNEQFF.

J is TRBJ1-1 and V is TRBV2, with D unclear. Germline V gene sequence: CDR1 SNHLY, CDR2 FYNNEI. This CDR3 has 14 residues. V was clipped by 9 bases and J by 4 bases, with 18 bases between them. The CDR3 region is CARVRGPGGTEAFF. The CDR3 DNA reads TGTGCCAGGGTGAGAGGCCCGGGTGGCACTGAAGCTTTCTTT.

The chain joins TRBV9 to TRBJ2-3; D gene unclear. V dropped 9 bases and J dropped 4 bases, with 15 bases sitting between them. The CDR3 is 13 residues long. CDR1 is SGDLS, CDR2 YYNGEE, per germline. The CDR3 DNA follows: TGTGCCACCGCTGTGGGCCTCTCAGATACGCAGTATTTT. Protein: CATAVGLSDTQYF. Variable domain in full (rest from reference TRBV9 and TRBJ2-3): DSGVTQTPKHLITATGQRVTLRCSPRSGDLSVYWYQQSLDQGLQFLIQYYNGEERAKGNILERFSAQQFPDLHSELNLSSLELGDSALYFCATAVGLSDTQYFGPGTRLTVL.

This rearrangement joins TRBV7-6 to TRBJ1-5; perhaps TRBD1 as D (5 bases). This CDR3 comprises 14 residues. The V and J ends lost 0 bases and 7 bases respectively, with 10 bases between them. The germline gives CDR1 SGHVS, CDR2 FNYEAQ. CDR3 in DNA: TGTGCCAGCAGCTTAGCGGGCGGGGACCAGCCCCAGCATTTT. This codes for CASSLAGGDQPQHF.

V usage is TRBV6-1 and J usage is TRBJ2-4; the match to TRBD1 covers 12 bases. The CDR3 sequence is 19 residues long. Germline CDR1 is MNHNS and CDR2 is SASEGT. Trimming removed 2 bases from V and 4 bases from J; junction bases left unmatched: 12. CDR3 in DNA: TGTGCCAGCAGTGAACGGGGACAGGGGGCTATTCGACTTAAAAACATTCAGTACTTC. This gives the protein CASSERGQGAIRLKNIQYF.

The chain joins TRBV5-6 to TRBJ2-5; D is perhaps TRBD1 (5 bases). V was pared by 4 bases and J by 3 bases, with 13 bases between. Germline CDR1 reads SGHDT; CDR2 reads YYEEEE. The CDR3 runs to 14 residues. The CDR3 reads CASSPDAGKETQYF. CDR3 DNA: TGTGCCAGCAGCCCGGATGCAGGGAAAGAGACCCAGTACTTC.